What follows are 17 T cell receptor beta chains derived from one specimen sequenced in a study of blood T cell repertoires in COVID-19. The protocol was immunoSEQ multiplex PCR, while the TCRdb copy is restricted to in-frame clones and leaves out a portion. The data contain some 250,000 clones, over 65% of them seen just once; the ten biggest clones take up about 3.1%. Sequenced: peripheral blood. These receptors originate from a woman at least 80 years old with acute or convalescent COVID-19.

V usage is TRBV6-5 and J usage is TRBJ2-1; TRBD2 matches at 7 bases. The CDR3 is 13 amino acids. Germline lookup yields CDR1 MNHEY and CDR2 SVGAGI. The V gene end was trimmed by 8 bases and the J gene end by 10 bases; junction bases not matched to a gene: 11. The CDR3 DNA reads TGTGCCAGCCAACGGGGGGTTGCATACGAGCAGTTCTTC. Translated, it gives CASQRGVAYEQFF.

V and J are TRBV21-1 and TRBJ2-2; TRBD2, the table's D call, was not compared with the DNA. TRBV21-1 is termed a pseudogene. The CDR3 length is 13 residues. CDR3 in amino acids: CASSTRESGELFF. The CDR3 DNA reads TGTGCCAGCAGCACGCGGGAGTCCGGGGAGCTGTTTTTT.

This clone was counted between two and nine times. This chain connects TRBV3-1 (or the pseudogene TRBV3-2) to TRBJ1-3; no reliable D call. Germline V gene lookup returns CDR1 LGHDT and CDR2 YNNKEL (reference sequence). The CDR3 loop spans 12 amino acids. Between the trimmed V and J ends, which lost 3 bases and 8 bases, there was a span of 8 bases. The CDR3 here is CASSQGRYTIYF. The CDR3 DNA follows: TGTGCCAGCAGCCAGGGCCGTTACACCATATATTTT.

This chain uses TRBV6-5 with TRBJ2-7; D possibly corresponds to TRBD1 (6 bases). Trimming left V 8 bases short and J 0 bases short, with 14 bases between. Per germline, CDR1 MNHEY and CDR2 SVGAGI. The CDR3 extends over 14 amino acids. CDR3 loop: CASRYQGSSYEQYF. Here the CDR3 DNA reads TGTGCCAGCCGGTATCAGGGGAGCTCCTACGAGCAGTACTTC.

The chain recombines TRBV27 with TRBJ1-5, with a weak D call TRBD1 (5 bases). The CDR3 length is 15 residues. Trimming stripped 4 bases from V and 5 bases from J, with 15 bases between. Germline values: CDR1 MNHEY, CDR2 SMNVEV (reference sequence). CDR3 protein: CASSSGGVRYQPQHF. CDR3 DNA: TGTGCCAGCAGTTCTGGAGGGGTAAGGTATCAGCCCCAGCATTTT.

This clone has more than one count but fewer than ten. Here the CDR3 DNA reads TGTGCCACCAGTGATAAACCCCGAGGACTAGCGGGAGTAAAGGATGGCGATGAGCAGTTCTTC. The encoded protein is CATSDKPRGLAGVKDGDEQFF. The V and J genes are TRBV24-1 and TRBJ2-1; 13 bases are a match to TRBD2. The germline V gene encodes CDR1 KGHDR and CDR2 SFDVKD. Trimming at V came to 3 bases and at J to 8 bases, leaving 21 bases not matched to a gene. The CDR3 is 21 amino acids.

This clone has at least ten counts. V gene TRBV19 combines with J gene TRBJ1-2; the match to TRBD1 covers 7 bases. Trimming cost V 5 bases and J 7 bases; bases outside gene matches: 16. The CDR3 has 16 amino acids. Germline lookup yields CDR1 LNHDA and CDR2 SQIVND (reference sequence). CDR3 sequence: CASSAPEEGATVGYTF. CDR3 nucleotides: TGTGCCAGTAGTGCGCCCGAGGAGGGGGCTACTGTTGGCTACACCTTC.

In this sample, this clone turned up a few times. The chain joins TRBV18 to TRBJ1-2, with D hard to call. Germline CDR1 reads KGHSH; CDR2 reads LQKENI. This CDR3 is built from 13 residues. V lost 3 bases to trimming and J lost 5 bases, with 10 bases between them. The DNA for the CDR3 is TGTGCCAGCTCACCGACACGCTCTTATGGCTACACCTTC. Protein product: CASSPTRSYGYTF.

This clone showed up many times. This chain connects TRBV5-1 to TRBJ1-1; 11 nucleotides line up with TRBD1. Trimming cost V 3 bases and J 0 bases; bases outside gene matches: 1. The CDR3 runs 15 residues. Looked up from germline, CDR1 is SGHRS and CDR2 is YFSETQ. CDR3 sequence: CASSSGQGVNTEAFF. Written as DNA, the CDR3 is TGCGCCAGCAGCTCGGGACAGGGGGTGAACACTGAAGCTTTCTTT.

V and J are TRBV11-2 and TRBJ2-3, with unresolved D. The CDR3 sequence is 15 residues long. In germline, CDR1 is SGHAT, CDR2 FQNNGV. V lost 2 bases, J lost 1 base, and 10 bases lay in between. CDR3 in DNA: TGTGCCAGCAGCTTAATCCTCGCGGGCACAGATACGCAGTATTTT. This translates into CASSLILAGTDTQYF.

This clone was counted a few times. This sequence joins TRBV6-1 and TRBJ2-1; TRBD2 is a possible D gene (5 bases). Deletions cut 1 base from V and 4 bases from J, with 14 bases between. Germline V gene lookup returns CDR1 MNHNS and CDR2 SASEGT. CDR3 length: 16 residues. CDR3 DNA sequence: TGTGCCAGCAGTGAAGGACTACTACTACGATACAATGAGCAGTTCTTC. Its protein product is CASSEGLLLRYNEQFF.

This clone was seen only a few times. CDR3 DNA: TGTGCCAGCAGTTTATTGGAGATGGTTGAGCAGTTCTTC. Translating it yields CASSLLEMVEQFF. This chain connects TRBV12-3 or TRBV12-4 to TRBJ2-1; D remains ambiguous. V lost 2 bases and J 9 bases, leaving 11 bases between the germline ends. This CDR3 comprises 13 residues.

Remarks on this clone: Other DNA sequences in the same sample also yield this CDR3. V is TRBV5-4 and J is TRBJ1-1; possible D gene TRBD1, 5 bases. V lost 0 bases to trimming and J lost 1 base, with 7 bases between them. Germline CDR1 reads SGHNT; CDR2 reads YYREEE (reference sequence). The CDR3 loop spans 14 amino acids. The CDR3 is CASSLGQRNTEAFF. The CDR3 DNA follows: TGTGCCAGCAGCTTGGGACAGAGGAACACTGAAGCTTTCTTT.

This clone is a singleton in its sample. This chain connects TRBV6-2 or TRBV6-3 to TRBJ2-7; tentative D call: TRBD1 (6 bases). The CDR3 runs 14 residues. Germline V gene sequence: CDR1 MNHEY, CDR2 SVGEGT. V lost 5 bases and J lost 2, with 13 bases in between. CDR3 region: CASSTPGQPYEQYF. The CDR3 DNA follows: TGTGCCAGCAGTACCCCGGGACAACCCTACGAGCAGTACTTC.

The sample holds a few counts of this clone. V usage is TRBV5-1 and J usage is TRBJ1-1; 9 nucleotides align to TRBD1. Unmatched junction bases numbered 18, after V lost 4 bases and J lost 11 bases. Germline CDR1 SGHRS, CDR2 YFSETQ. The CDR3 is made up of 16 amino acids. CDR3: CASSKDRGGFSMRAFF. For the CDR3, the DNA is TGCGCCAGCAGCAAGGACAGGGGTGGGTTTAGTATGAGGGCTTTCTTT.

This chain links TRBV28 with TRBJ1-2; weak D call: TRBD1 (6 bases). Germline CDR1 MDHEN, CDR2 SYDVKM. Trimming took 2 bases from V and 6 from J, leaving 13 bases between them. The CDR3 totals 14 residues. CDR3 bases: TGTGCCAGCAGTTTAAGTCAGGGGTTAGATGGCTACACCTTC. It translates to CASSLSQGLDGYTF.

The V and J genes are TRBV18 and TRBJ1-2; the D gene is possibly TRBD1 (5 bases). The V gene lost 5 bases and the J gene lost 3 bases, with 19 bases spanning the gap. Per the germline V gene, CDR1 is KGHSH and CDR2 is LQKENI. The CDR3 spans 16 residues. The CDR3 here is CASSAKSGRDDYGYTF. CDR3 nucleotides: TGTGCCAGCTCAGCCAAGTCCGGCAGGGATGACTATGGCTACACCTTC.